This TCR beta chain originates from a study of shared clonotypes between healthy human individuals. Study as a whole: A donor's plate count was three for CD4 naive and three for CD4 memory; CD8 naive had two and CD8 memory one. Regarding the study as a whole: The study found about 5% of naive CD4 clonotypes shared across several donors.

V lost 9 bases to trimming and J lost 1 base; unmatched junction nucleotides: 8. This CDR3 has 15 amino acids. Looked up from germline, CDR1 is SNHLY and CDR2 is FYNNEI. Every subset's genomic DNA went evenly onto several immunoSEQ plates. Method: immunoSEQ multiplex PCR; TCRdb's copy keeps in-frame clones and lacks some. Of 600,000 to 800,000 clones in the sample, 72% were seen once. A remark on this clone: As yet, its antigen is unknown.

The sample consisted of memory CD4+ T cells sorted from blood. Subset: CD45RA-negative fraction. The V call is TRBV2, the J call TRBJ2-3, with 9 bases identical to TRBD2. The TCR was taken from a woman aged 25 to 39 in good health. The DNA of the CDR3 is TGTGCCAGTACACCGTTAGCGGGAGGCACAGATACGCAGTATTTT. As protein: CASTPLAGGTDTQYF.